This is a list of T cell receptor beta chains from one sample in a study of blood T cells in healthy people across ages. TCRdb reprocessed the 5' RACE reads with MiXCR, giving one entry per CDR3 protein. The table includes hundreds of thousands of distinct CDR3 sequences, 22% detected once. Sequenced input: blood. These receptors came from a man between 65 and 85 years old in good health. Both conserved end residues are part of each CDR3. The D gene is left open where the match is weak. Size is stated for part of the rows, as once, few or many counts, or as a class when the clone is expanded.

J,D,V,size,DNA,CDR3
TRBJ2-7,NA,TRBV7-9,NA,TGTGCCAGCAGCTTAGATGGGACCTCCTACGAGCAGTACTTC,CASSLDGTSYEQYF
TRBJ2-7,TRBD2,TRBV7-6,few,TGTGCCAGCAGCTCGCAGCGGGGCTACGAGCAGTACTTC,CASSSQRGYEQYF
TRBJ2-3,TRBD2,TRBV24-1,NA,TGTGCCACCAGTTTAGCGGGCACGGCAGATACGCAGTATTTT,CATSLAGTADTQYF
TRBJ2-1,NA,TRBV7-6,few,TGTGCCAGCAGCTGGTCTGGAGACAATGAGCAGTTCTTC,CASSWSGDNEQFF
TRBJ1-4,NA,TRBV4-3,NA,TGCGCCAGCAGCCAAGACGACAGGACAACTAATGAAAAACTGTTTTTT,CASSQDDRTTNEKLFF
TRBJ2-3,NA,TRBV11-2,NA,TGTGCCAGCAGAAGGGATTTCTCAGGGACCACAGATACGCAGTATTTT,CASRRDFSGTTDTQYF
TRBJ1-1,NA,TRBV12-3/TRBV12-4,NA,TGTGCCAGCACCTTAACAGGGCCTTTCGCTCAAGCTTTCTTT,CASTLTGPFAQAFF
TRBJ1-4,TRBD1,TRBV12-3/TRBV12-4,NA,TGTGCCAGCGGAAACAGGGGCGCTAATGAAAAACTGTTTTTT,CASGNRGANEKLFF
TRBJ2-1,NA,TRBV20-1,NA,TGCAGTGCCCCGCTGGCTCCGGGACTGCGGACCTCAAATGAGCAGTTCTTC,CSAPLAPGLRTSNEQFF
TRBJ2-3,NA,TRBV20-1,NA,TGCAGTGCTAGCACCCCTCGGGGCGGGGACACAGATACGCAGTATTTT,CSASTPRGGDTDTQYF
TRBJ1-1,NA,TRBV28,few,TGTGCCAGCAGTTTGGACGCACGGGCCGGCACTGAAGCTTTCTTT,CASSLDARAGTEAFF
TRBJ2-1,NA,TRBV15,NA,TGTGCCACCAGCAGGCGAACTAGAGATCCTTACAATGAGCAGTTCTTC,CATSRRTRDPYNEQFF
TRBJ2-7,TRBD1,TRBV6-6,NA,TGTGCCAGCAGTTACTCGACAGGGGGATACGAGCAGTACTTC,CASSYSTGGYEQYF
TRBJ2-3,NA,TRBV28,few,TGTGCCAGCAGTTTATTGCAGACAGCGCACAGCACAGATACGCAGTATTTT,CASSLLQTAHSTDTQYF
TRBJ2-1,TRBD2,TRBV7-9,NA,TGTGCCAGCAGCGCCTCTAGCGGGGGGGCTAATGAGCAGTTCTTC,CASSASSGGANEQFF
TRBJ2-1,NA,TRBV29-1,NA,TGCAGCGTTGACCGACTCAGCTCCTACAATGAGCAGTTCTTC,CSVDRLSSYNEQFF
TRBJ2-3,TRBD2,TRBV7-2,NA,TGTGCCAGCAGCATAACTAGCGGGAGGACAGATACGCAGTATTTT,CASSITSGRTDTQYF
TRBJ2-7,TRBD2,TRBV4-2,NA,TGTGCCAGCAGCCTCGGACTAGCGGGGGCCGCCGCGGAGCAGTACTTC,CASSLGLAGAAAEQYF
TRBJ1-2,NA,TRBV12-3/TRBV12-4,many,TGTGCCAGCAGTTTAGAAAGGACAGCTTATGGCTACACCTTC,CASSLERTAYGYTF
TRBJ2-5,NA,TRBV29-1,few,TGCAGCGTTGAGATCTCCCAAGAGACCCAGTACTTC,CSVEISQETQYF
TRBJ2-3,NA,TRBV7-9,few,TGTGCTAGCAGCCAAACAGCGGCCACAGATACGCAGTATTTT,CASSQTAATDTQYF
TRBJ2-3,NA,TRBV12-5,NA,TGTGCTAGTGGTTTGGACGTCCGCCCCACAGATACGCAGTATTTT,CASGLDVRPTDTQYF
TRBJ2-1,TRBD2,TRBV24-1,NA,TGTGCCACCCAGGCGTCGGGAGGTGGGCTTAATGAGCAGTTCTTC,CATQASGGGLNEQFF
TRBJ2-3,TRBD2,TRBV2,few,TGTGCCAGCGTATTACTAGCGGCTAACACAGATACGCAGTATTTT,CASVLLAANTDTQYF
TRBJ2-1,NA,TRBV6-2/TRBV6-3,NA,TGTGCCAGCAGATCACAGGGCTATGAGCAGTTCTTC,CASRSQGYEQFF
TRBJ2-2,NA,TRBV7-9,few,TGTGCCAGCAGCTTGAGACAGCCACGGAGCGGGGAGCTGTTTTTT,CASSLRQPRSGELFF
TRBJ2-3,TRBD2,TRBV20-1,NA,TGCAGTGCCCCTAGAGCGGGGAGCACAGATACGCAGTATTTT,CSAPRAGSTDTQYF
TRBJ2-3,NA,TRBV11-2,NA,TGTGCCAGCAGCTTAGAACGGAATGAGGATACGCAGTATTTT,CASSLERNEDTQYF
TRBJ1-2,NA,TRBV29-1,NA,TGCAGCGTTGCCCGGGCCACTAACTATGGCTACACCTTC,CSVARATNYGYTF
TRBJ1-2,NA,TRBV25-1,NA,TGTGCCAGCAGTGAAGTGGGACAAAGGTATGGCTACACCTTC,CASSEVGQRYGYTF
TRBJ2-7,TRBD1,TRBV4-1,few,TGCGCCAGCAGCCAAGAAAACAGGGGTTACTACGAGCAGTACTTC,CASSQENRGYYEQYF
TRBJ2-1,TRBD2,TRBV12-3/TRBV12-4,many,TGTGCCAGCAGACTAGCGGGAGTCAATGAGCAGTTCTTC,CASRLAGVNEQFF
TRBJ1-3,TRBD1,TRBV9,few,TGTGCCAGCAGCCCGTACAGGGGGCAAGTTGTCTCTGGAAACACCATATATTTT,CASSPYRGQVVSGNTIYF
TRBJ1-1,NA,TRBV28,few,TGTGCCAGCAGTCTCCGTATGCGGGGCACTGAAGCTTTCTTT,CASSLRMRGTEAFF
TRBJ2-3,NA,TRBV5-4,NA,TGTGCCAGCAGCTTGTCGCTAGCGTCTAGCACAGATACGCAGTATTTT,CASSLSLASSTDTQYF